This TCR beta chain originates from a study of CD8+ T cells in alopecia areata. Overall study: Disease severity was quantified as SALT score of affected scalp area. Study-level points and caveats: Tissue-resident alphabeta T cells belonging to normal skin likewise get sequenced within scalp specimens. Within the top 100, expanded CD8+ clones significantly decreased with tofacitinib, as did scalp clonality. As there was one nonresponder, how baseline CD8+ expansion relates to response remains uncertain.

Once RNA had been extracted, it was reverse transcribed into cDNA to act as the sequencing template. Data came from immunoSEQ multiplex PCR; TCRdb stores just in-frame clones and leaves some out. The sample shows 150,000 to 200,000 clones, around three fifths of them seen only once. Of note for this clone: Its antigen remains unknown.

Treatment in this sample: oral pan-JAK inhibitor, 5-10 mg twice daily. The germline V gene encodes CDR1 SGHTA and CDR2 FQGNSA. V lost 1 base and J 7 bases, leaving 14 bases between the germline ends. CDR3 size: 16 residues. The sequencing here drew on CD4+ T cells sorted from blood, taken at week 24, from a patient treated with tofacitinib. This rearrangement joins TRBV7-2 to TRBJ1-6; the D gene is possibly TRBD1 (5 bases). The TCR comes from a human donor with alopecia areata. The CDR3 reads CASSLDPGSRNSPLHF. DNA of the CDR3: TGTGCCAGCAGCTTAGACCCAGGGAGCCGGAATTCACCCCTCCACTTT.